The T cell receptor (beta chain) under discussion was sequenced for a study of a mutant IDH1 vaccine in newly diagnosed glioma. About the study: Visit V12 was scheduled at week 35 and visit V13 at week 47.

Germline CDR1 and CDR2: SGHTA and FQGNSA. With 3 bases removed from V and 4 bases from J, the gap between germline ends came to 15 bases. This CDR3 region has 15 residues. Turning to this clone: Its antigen is still unknown.

Time point: week 47, end of study. Alongside topical imiquimod, each dose of vaccine comprised 300 ug of mutant IDH1 20-mer peptide. Eight vaccinations reached patients in weeks 1, 3, 5, 7, 11, 15, 19 and 23. Profiling relied on immunoSEQ multiplex PCR, and the TCRdb table lists in-frame clones only, not all of them. The top ten clones hold 4.9% of a sample with over 50,000 clones, 76% of them seen once. The source material was PBMCs, sampled from a glioma patient whose treatment included an IDH1 peptide vaccine. The sequence was obtained from a woman aged 40 to 50 with glioma. Some clones in this sample may be carry-over from other donors' samples. The chain links TRBV7-2 to TRBJ1-2; D might be TRBD1 (6 bases). The DNA of the CDR3 is TGTGCCAGCAGCTTCGCGGACAGAGGGTCCTATGGCTACACCTTC. This translates into CASSFADRGSYGYTF.